Here is one TCR beta chain with its context. The antigen is undetermined. The data were obtained in a study of T cell responses to AZD1222 COVID-19 vaccine. Regarding the study as a whole: Seropositive status at baseline applied to only 5 to 7 AZD1222 recipients.

This CDR3 is 14 amino acids long. Germline V gives CDR1 SGHVS, CDR2 FQNEAQ. The data were produced by immunoSEQ multiplex PCR, yet TCRdb's version contains in-frame clones alone and is incomplete. The sample carries roughly 42,000 clones, less than 85% recorded once. The chain carries TRBV7-8 and TRBJ2-2; 11 bases are a match to TRBD1. The receptor was isolated from an adult in good health. The material sequenced was peripheral blood, taken on day 0 of AZD1222 vaccination. Here the CDR3 reads CVGTGGPNTGELFF. In DNA form, the CDR3 reads TGTGTTGGGACAGGGGGGCCGAACACCGGGGAGCTGTTTTTT.